The present T cell receptor (beta chain) was sequenced within a study of blood T cell repertoires in COVID-19. Study as a whole: The study drew acute and convalescent COVID-19 samples from the United States, Italy and Spain. The cDNA or gDNA used as material had been derived from T cells, B-cell-depleted T cells, or PBMCs.

V gave up 7 bases and J gave up 6 bases, with 17 bases separating them. The CDR3 runs to 14 residues. Germline V lookup: CDR1 MNHEY, CDR2 SMNVEV (reference sequence). In its sample, this clone was seen once. Authors' data handling: Amplification of reference gene primers was used by the study to estimate nucleated cell counts. Sequencing was performed with immunoSEQ multiplex PCR; in TCRdb, only in-frame clones are kept and a portion is missing. V, J and clone size were drawn from that table, and D and trimming were deduced from the DNA. In the table there are approximately 210,000 clones, around 80% of which are singletons.

The chain couples TRBV27 to TRBJ2-3; D possibly corresponds to TRBD1 (5 bases). The sequencing input was peripheral blood. This TCR derives from a human donor in a cohort sampled during active COVID-19. Written as DNA, the CDR3 is TGTGCCAGCAAGAGGTCATCGGCAGGGGATACGCAGTATTTT. It is translated as CASKRSSAGDTQYF.